At least ten counts were recorded for the clone carrying this T cell receptor (beta chain). Its antigen remains unidentified. The sample comes from a study of cytomegalovirus exposure and HLA in healthy donors. Findings and limits, study-wide: In vitro confirmation showed three CMV-associated chains to be CMV antigen specific. The classifier reportedly diagnosed cytomegalovirus status with high sensitivity and specificity. There were some public TCRs occurring in many donors, but most TCR sequences were rare.

Using immunoSEQ multiplex PCR, the repertoire was profiled, and TCRdb retains in-frame clones only, with some absent. This sample has under 150,000 clones, with around nine tenths found just once. Germline V gives CDR1 SGHRS, CDR2 YFSETQ. This CDR3 is built from 14 residues. V gave up 7 bases and J gave up 0 bases, with 10 bases separating them. The approximately 130-subject validation cohort, separate from the approximately 670-subject first cohort, included the donors. The clonotype was recovered from a man aged 18-30 years in good health and CMV-seropositive. Sequenced material: PBMCs. This chain joins TRBV5-1 and TRBJ2-2, with a tentative D call TRBD1 (6 bases). The DNA of the CDR3 is TGCGCCAGCGGGGGCGGTACGAACACCGGGGAGCTGTTTTTT. Amino acid sequence: CASGGGTNTGELFF.